This TCR beta chain was observed in a study of graft-versus-host responses after intestinal transplantation. The study, taken as a whole, reports: GvH clones turned up in recipient marrow; some had shown up first in ileum or blood. The study associated peak circulating GvH clone levels with early post-transplant HvG declines.

In the case of this clone: Antigen unknown.

Clones were sequenced by immunoSEQ multiplex PCR, and TCRdb holds only the in-frame ones, with some missing. The sample records 100,000 or so clones, roughly 90% being singletons. Germline V gene sequence: CDR1 SGHDT, CDR2 YYEEEE. Trimming stripped 2 bases from V and 3 bases from J, with 12 bases between. The CDR3 has 14 amino acids. The source was unstimulated CD4+ T cells sorted from spleen or lymph node cells, collected before intestinal transplant. This TCR was recovered from a human donor who received an intestinal transplant. This chain connects TRBV5-6 to TRBJ2-7; possibly TRBD2 for D (5 bases). CDR3 nucleotides: TGTGCCAGCAGCTTCCGGGATCGGGGCTACGAGCAGTACTTC. Translated, it gives CASSFRDRGYEQYF.